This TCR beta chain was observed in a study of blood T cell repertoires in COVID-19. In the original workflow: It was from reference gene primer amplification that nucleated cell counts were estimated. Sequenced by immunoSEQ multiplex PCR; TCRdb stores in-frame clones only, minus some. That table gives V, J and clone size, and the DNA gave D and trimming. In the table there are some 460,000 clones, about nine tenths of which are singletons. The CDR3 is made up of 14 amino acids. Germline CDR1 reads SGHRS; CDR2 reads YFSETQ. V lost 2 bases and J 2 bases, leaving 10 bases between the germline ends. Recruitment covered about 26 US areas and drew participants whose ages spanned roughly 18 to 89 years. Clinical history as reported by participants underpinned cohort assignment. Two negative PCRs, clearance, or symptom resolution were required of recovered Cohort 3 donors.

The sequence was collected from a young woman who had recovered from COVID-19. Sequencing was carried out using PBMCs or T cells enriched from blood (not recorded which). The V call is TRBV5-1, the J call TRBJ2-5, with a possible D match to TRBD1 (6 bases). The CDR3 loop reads CASSFTGQQETQYF. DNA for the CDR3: TGCGCCAGCAGCTTTACAGGGCAGCAAGAGACCCAGTACTTC.